The sequence of this T cell receptor beta chain was determined in a study of blood T cell repertoires in COVID-19. Across the whole study: The United States, Italy and Spain were the sources of the acute and convalescent COVID-19 samples. T cells, B-cell-depleted T cells, or PBMCs supplied cDNA or gDNA.

Original data processing: Reference gene primer amplification gave nucleated cell count estimates. Generated by immunoSEQ multiplex PCR, the TCRdb table keeps only in-frame clones and is missing some. The V and J calls and clone size are taken from that table; D and trimming were inferred from the DNA. The sample includes around 72,000 clones, roughly 81% seen only once; the top ten take approximately 20%. CDR1 is MDHEN and CDR2 is SYDVKM in the germline V gene. V lost 2 bases, J lost 4 bases, and 9 bases lay in between. The CDR3 is 15 amino acids. This rearrangement joins TRBV28 to TRBJ2-6, with D possibly being TRBD2 (6 bases). Sequencing was done on a sample of peripheral blood. The TCR originated in a woman in her sixties or seventies with acute or convalescent COVID-19. This chain's CDR3 is CASSLAGSGANVLTF. As DNA, the CDR3 is TGTGCCAGCAGTTTAGCGGGGAGCGGGGCCAACGTCCTGACTTTC.